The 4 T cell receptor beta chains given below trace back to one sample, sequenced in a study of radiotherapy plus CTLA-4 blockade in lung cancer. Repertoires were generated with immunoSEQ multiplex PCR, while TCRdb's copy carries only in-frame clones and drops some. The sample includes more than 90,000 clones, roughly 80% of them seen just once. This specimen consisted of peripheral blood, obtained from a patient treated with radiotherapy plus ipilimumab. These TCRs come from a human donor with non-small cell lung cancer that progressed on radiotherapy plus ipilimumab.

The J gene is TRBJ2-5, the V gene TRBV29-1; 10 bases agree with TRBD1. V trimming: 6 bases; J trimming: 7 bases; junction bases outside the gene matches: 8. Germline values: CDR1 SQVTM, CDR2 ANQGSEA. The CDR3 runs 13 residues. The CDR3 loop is CSVDGTGDWTQYF. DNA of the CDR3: TGCAGCGTGGACGGGACAGGGGATTGGACCCAGTACTTC.

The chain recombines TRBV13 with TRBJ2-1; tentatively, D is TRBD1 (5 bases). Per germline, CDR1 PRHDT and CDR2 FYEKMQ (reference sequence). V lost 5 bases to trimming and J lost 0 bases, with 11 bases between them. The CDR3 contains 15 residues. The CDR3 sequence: CASSKGQSSYNEQFF. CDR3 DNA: TGTGCCAGCAGCAAAGGACAAAGCTCCTACAATGAGCAGTTCTTC.

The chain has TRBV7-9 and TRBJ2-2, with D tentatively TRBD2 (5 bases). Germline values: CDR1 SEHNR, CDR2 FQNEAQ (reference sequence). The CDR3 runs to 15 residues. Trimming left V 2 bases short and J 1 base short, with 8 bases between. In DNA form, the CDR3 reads TGTGCCAGCAGCTTAAAAGGAGGGAACACCGGGGAGCTGTTTTTT. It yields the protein CASSLKGGNTGELFF.

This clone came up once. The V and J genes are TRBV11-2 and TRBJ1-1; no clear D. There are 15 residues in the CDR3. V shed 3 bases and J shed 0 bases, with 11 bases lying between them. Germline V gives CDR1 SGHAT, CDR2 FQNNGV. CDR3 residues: CASSFAGRMNTEAFF. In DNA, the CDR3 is TGTGCCAGCAGCTTCGCGGGTAGGATGAACACTGAAGCTTTCTTT.